This entry features one T cell receptor beta chain sequence. The antigen remains unidentified. The sample's time point: persistent/refractory GD, antithyroid drugs over 5 years with positive TRAb. PBMC-derived RNA was used for the TCR library. This sample was included in a study of regulatory T cells in long-lasting Graves disease. General observations from the study: Persistent disease exhibited a predilection for TRBV28, TRBJ1-2 and TRBJ2-5. Tissue studied was limited to peripheral blood, excluding thyroid tissue. Whereas nearly 1,000 public clonotypes were shared by new patients, persistent patients shared more, at a few thousand.

The V gene end was trimmed by 5 bases and the J gene end by 6 bases; junction bases not matched to a gene: 6. The CDR3 is 14 residues long. Germline V gene sequence: CDR1 KGHSH, CDR2 LQKENI. According to the study, TCR beta libraries were built with iRepertoire HTBI primers and CDR3-region Arm-PCR. How the authors handled the data: Gene usage covered 62 TRBV and 13 to 15 TRBJ segments. TCRdb ran MiXCR on the multiplex PCR reads and lists one entry per CDR3 protein. What appears here as the V and J calls and clone size reflects TCRdb's work, not the paper's. The table records 700,000 or so distinct CDR3 sequences, 25% to 35% of them present only once.

Material: peripheral blood mononuclear cells (PBMCs), obtained when the disease was refractory, from a patient treated with antithyroid drugs. V usage is TRBV18 and J usage is TRBJ1-5; 8 bases line up with TRBD1. This TCR derives from a female donor with Graves disease. In nucleotides, the CDR3 is TGTGCCAGCTCAACAGGGGGAATCGGTCAGCCCCAGCATTTT. As protein: CASSTGGIGQPQHF.